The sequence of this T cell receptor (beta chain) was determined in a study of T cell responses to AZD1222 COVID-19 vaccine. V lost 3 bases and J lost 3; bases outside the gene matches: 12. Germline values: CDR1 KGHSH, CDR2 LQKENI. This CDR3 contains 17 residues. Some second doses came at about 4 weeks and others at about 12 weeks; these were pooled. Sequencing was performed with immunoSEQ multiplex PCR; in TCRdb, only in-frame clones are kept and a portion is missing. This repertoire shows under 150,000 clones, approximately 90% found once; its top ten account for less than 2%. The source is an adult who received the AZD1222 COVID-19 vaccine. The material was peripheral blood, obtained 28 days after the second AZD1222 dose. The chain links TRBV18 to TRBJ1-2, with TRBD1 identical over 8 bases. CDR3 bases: TGTGCCAGCTCACCTGCTCCACAAACAGGGGGAGACTATGGCTACACCTTC. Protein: CASSPAPQTGGDYGYTF. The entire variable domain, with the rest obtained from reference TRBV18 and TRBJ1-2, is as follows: NAGVMQNPRHLVRRRGQEARLRCSPMKGHSHVYWYRQLPEEGLKFMVYLQKENIIDESGMPKERFSAEFPKEGPSILRIQQVVRGDSAAYFCASSPAPQTGGDYGYTFGSGTRLTVV.